The 12 T cell receptor beta chains listed next were all sequenced from one sample in a study of blood T cells in healthy people across ages. For the second PCR, which ran for about 6 to 11 cycles, a sample-barcoded 5' primer and a J-beta primer mix were used. TCRdb re-derived calls from the 5' RACE reads in MiXCR, one entry per CDR3 protein. The sample shows 1.4 million or so distinct CDR3 sequences, under 55% of them seen only once. The source material was blood. The receptor set was obtained from a woman aged 18-35 years in good health.

J is TRBJ2-3 and V is TRBV20-1; 9 bases are shared with TRBD2. V trimming: 6 bases; J trimming: 7 bases; junction bases outside the gene matches: 8. Germline V gene lookup returns CDR1 DFQATT and CDR2 SNEGSKA (reference sequence). This CDR3 has 13 amino acids. The CDR3 DNA reads TGCAGTGCCCAGACTAGCGGAGCAAATACGCAGTATTTT. It encodes CSAQTSGANTQYF.

In its sample, this clonotype was seen a few times. The CDR3 spells CASSRAVHEQYF. The CDR3 bases are TGTGCCAGCAGCAGAGCGGTCCACGAGCAGTACTTC. J is TRBJ2-7 and V is TRBV7-9; a possible D gene is TRBD2 (5 bases). The CDR3 sequence is 12 residues long. Trimming took 5 bases from V and 5 from J, leaving 10 bases between them. Germline loops: CDR1 SEHNR, CDR2 FQNEAQ (reference sequence). The entire variable domain, with the rest obtained from reference TRBV7-9 and TRBJ2-7, is as follows: DTGVSQNPRHKITKRGQNVTFRCDPISEHNRLYWYRQTLGQGPEFLTYFQNEAQLEKSRLLSDRFSAERPKGSFSTLEIQRTEQGDSAMYLCASSRAVHEQYFGPGTRLTVT.

The chain recombines TRBV10-3 with TRBJ1-2, with unresolved D. The germline CDR1 and CDR2 sequences are ENHRY and SYGVKD. With 6 bases removed from V and 1 base from J, the gap between germline ends came to 18 bases. This CDR3 contains 16 residues. The CDR3 is CAISLTLARSNYGYTF. DNA of the CDR3: TGTGCCATCAGCCTAACGTTGGCCAGGAGTAACTATGGCTACACCTTC.

In this sample, this clonotype turned up a few times. The rearrangement uses TRBV5-1 and TRBJ2-7, with D perhaps given as TRBD1 or TRBD2 (5 bases each). V lost 0 bases, J lost 3 bases, and 10 bases lay in between. This CDR3 contains 14 residues. Germline V lookup: CDR1 SGHRS, CDR2 YFSETQ. The CDR3 protein is CASSLVQGDYEQYF. The CDR3 DNA reads TGCGCCAGCAGCTTGGTGCAGGGAGACTACGAGCAGTACTTC. Full variable domain (missing parts from reference TRBV5-1 and TRBJ2-7): KAGVTQTPRYLIKTRGQQVTLSCSPISGHRSVSWYQQTPGQGLQFLFEYFSETQRNKGNFPGRFSGRQFSNSRSEMNVSTLELGDSALYLCASSLVQGDYEQYFGPGTRLTVT.

The chain has TRBV13 and TRBJ1-2; a weak D match, TRBD1 (5 bases). Germline V CDR1 and CDR2: PRHDT, FYEKMQ (reference sequence). V was pared by 5 bases and J by 8 bases, with 21 bases between. The CDR3 sequence is 15 residues long. The CDR3 region is CASSVRGLNDEGYTF. The CDR3 DNA reads as TGTGCCAGCAGCGTAAGGGGTCTGAACGACGAGGGCTACACCTTC.

V gene TRBV20-1 combines with J gene TRBJ2-1; tentative D call: TRBD2 (5 bases). Germline lookup yields CDR1 DFQATT and CDR2 SNEGSKA (reference sequence). V was clipped by 5 bases and J by 3 bases, with 8 bases between them. The CDR3 loop spans 12 amino acids. The CDR3 nucleotides are TGCAGTGCTGCGGGTAACTACAATGAGCAGTTCTTC. It translates to CSAAGNYNEQFF.

This clonotype was recorded a few times. The chain joins TRBV7-3 to TRBJ2-2, with TRBD1 as a possible D gene (6 bases). Germline-derived CDR1 and CDR2 are SGHTA and FQGTGA. V shed 1 base and J shed 9 bases, with 15 bases lying between them. The CDR3 is 15 residues long. CDR3 protein: CASSLRGHSPRELFF. The CDR3 DNA sequence: TGTGCCAGCAGCTTAAGGGGGCATAGTCCACGGGAGCTGTTTTTT.

This chain uses TRBV6-5 with TRBJ2-7; 8 positions agree with TRBD1. The V gene's germline CDR1 is MNHEY and CDR2 SVGAGI. The CDR3 is made up of 15 amino acids. V gave up 2 bases and J gave up 1 base; unmatched junction bases: 4. CDR3 in amino acids: CASSYEGTGSYEQYF. CDR3 bases: TGTGCCAGCAGTTACGAAGGGACAGGATCCTACGAGCAGTACTTC.

The rearrangement uses TRBV12-3 or TRBV12-4 and TRBJ2-7; a possible D gene is TRBD1 (6 bases). This CDR3 is built from 17 residues. Between the trimmed V and J ends, which lost 10 bases and 3 bases, there was a span of 28 bases. Here the CDR3 reads CANSHDRFERGSYEQYF. The CDR3 DNA sequence: TGTGCCAACAGCCACGACAGGTTCGAGAGGGGAAGCTACGAGCAGTACTTC.

The rearrangement joins TRBV10-3 to TRBJ1-2; D unclear. CDR1 and CDR2 (germline): ENHRY, SYGVKD. The CDR3 extends over 13 amino acids. V gave up 6 bases and J gave up 6 bases, with 14 bases separating them. The CDR3 nucleotides are TGTGCCATCAGCCGGGATGGTTTCGATGGCTACACCTTC. Translating gives CAISRDGFDGYTF.

This clonotype was seen a handful of times. The gene calls are TRBV4-1 and TRBJ2-5, with 8 nucleotides matching TRBD1. The CDR3 consists of 14 residues. Germline CDR1 reads MGHRA; CDR2 reads YSYEKL. V trimming: 4 bases; J trimming: 4 bases; junction bases outside the gene matches: 5. CDR3 loop: CASSRGQGAETQYF. The CDR3 region has the DNA TGCGCCAGCAGCCGCGGACAGGGTGCAGAGACCCAGTACTTC.

This clonotype was counted only a few times. The genes are TRBV20-1 and TRBJ2-7; D gene ambiguous. Looked up from germline, CDR1 is DFQATT and CDR2 is SNEGSKA (reference sequence). The CDR3 spans 14 residues. Trimming took 3 bases from V and 0 from J, leaving 12 bases between them. CDR3: CSASERASSYEQYF. CDR3 bases: TGCAGTGCTAGTGAGCGCGCAAGCTCCTACGAGCAGTACTTC.